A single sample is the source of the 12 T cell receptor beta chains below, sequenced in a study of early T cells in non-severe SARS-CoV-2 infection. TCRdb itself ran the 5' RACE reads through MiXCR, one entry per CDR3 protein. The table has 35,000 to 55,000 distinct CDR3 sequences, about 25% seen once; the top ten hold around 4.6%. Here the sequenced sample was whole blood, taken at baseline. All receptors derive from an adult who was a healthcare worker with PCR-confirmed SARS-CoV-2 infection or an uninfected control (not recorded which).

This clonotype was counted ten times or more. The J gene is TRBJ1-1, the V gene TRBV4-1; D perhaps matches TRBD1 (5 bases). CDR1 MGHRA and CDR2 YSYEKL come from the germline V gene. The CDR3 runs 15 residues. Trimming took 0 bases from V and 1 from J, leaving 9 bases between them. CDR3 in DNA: TGCGCCAGCAGCCAAGAGGGCGGGGGGAACACTGAAGCTTTCTTT. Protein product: CASSQEGGGNTEAFF.

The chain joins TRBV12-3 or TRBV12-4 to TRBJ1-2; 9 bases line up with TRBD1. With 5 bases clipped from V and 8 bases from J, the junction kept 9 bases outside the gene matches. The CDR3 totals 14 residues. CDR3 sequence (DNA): TGTGCCAGCAGTCCGGACAGGGGTAGGAGAGGCTACACCTTC. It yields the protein CASSPDRGRRGYTF.

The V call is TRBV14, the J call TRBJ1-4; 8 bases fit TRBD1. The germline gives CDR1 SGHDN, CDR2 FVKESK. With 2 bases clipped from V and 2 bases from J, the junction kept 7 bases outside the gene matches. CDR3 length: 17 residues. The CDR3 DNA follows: TGTGCCAGCAGCCAACGGACAGGGAGCCCGACTAATGAAAAACTGTTTTTT. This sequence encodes CASSQRTGSPTNEKLFF.

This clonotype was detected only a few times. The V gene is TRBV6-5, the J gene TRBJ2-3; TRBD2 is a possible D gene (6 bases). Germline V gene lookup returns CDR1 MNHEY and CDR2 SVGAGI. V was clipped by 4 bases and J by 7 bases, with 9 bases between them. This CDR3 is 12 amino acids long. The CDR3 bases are TGTGCCAGCAGTTGGGGGGATAATACGCAGTATTTT. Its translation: CASSWGDNTQYF.

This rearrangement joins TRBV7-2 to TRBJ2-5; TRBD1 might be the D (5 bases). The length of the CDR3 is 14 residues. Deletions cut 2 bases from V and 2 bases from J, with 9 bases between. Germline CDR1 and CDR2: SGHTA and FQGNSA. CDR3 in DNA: TGTGCCAGCAGCTTATCTGCAGGGCAAGAGACCCAGTACTTC. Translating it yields CASSLSAGQETQYF.

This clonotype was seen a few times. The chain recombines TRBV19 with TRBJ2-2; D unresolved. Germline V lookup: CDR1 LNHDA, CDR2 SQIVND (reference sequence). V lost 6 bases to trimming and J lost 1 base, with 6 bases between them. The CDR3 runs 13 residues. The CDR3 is CASRSLNTGELFF. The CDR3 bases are TGTGCCAGTAGATCGTTGAACACCGGGGAGCTGTTTTTT.

The CDR3 bases are TGTGCCAGCAGTCGGGGTAGTCGAGAGACCCAGTACTTC. It specifies CASSRGSRETQYF. This chain uses TRBV6-2 or TRBV6-3 with TRBJ2-5, with a possible D match to TRBD2 (5 bases). The CDR3 length is 13 residues. The ends were cut back, 5 bases at V and 4 bases at J, with 11 bases in the middle. CDR1 MNHEY and CDR2 SVGEGT come from the germline V gene.

CDR3 residues: CASSLERGGNQPQHF. As DNA, the CDR3 is TGTGCCAGCAGCTTAGAACGGGGGGGCAATCAGCCCCAGCATTTT. The chain joins TRBV7-2 to TRBJ1-5; a weak D match, TRBD1 (5 bases). The CDR3 is made up of 15 amino acids. Trimming pared 1 base from V and 2 bases from J, leaving 9 bases between. The V gene's germline CDR1 is SGHTA and CDR2 FQGNSA.

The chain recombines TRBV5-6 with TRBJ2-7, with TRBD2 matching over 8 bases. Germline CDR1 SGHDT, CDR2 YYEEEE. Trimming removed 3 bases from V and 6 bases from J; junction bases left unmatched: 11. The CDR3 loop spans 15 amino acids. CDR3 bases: TGTGCCAGCAGCTCGGACTGGGCGGGAGGCAGCGAGCAGTACTTC. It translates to CASSSDWAGGSEQYF.

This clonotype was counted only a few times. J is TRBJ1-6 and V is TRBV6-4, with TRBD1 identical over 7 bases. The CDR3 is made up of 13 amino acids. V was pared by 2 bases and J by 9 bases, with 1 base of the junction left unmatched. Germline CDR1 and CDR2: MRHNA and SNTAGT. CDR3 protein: CASSDEGASPLHF. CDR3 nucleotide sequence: TGTGCCAGCAGTGACGAGGGGGCTTCACCCCTCCACTTT.

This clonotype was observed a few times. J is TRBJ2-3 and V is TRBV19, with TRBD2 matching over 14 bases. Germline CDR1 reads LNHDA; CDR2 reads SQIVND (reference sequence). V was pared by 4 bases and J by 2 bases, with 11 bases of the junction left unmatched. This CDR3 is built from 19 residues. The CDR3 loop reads CASSRRTSGGLLDTDTQYF. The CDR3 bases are TGTGCCAGTAGTAGGAGGACTAGCGGGGGGCTTTTGGACACAGATACGCAGTATTTT.

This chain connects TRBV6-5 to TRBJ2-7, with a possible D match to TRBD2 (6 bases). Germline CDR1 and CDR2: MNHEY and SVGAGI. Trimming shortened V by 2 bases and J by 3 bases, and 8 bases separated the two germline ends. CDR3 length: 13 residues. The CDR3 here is CASSYRRGYEQYF. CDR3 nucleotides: TGTGCCAGCAGTTACAGGAGGGGCTACGAGCAGTACTTC.